The 10 T cell receptor beta chains presented below share a single source sample, sequenced in a study of a mutant IDH1 vaccine in newly diagnosed glioma. Measured with immunoSEQ multiplex PCR; TCRdb has only the in-frame clones, and not every one. The sample records tens of thousands of clones, more than 65% being singletons. Regarding time point: baseline, week 1 (first vaccination visit). Treatment specified: pre-vaccination baseline after standard-of-care therapy. This material consisted of PBMCs, taken from a glioma patient treated with radiotherapy, temozolomide or both. The receptors come from a man younger than 40 with glioma.

This clone appeared a few times. The CDR3 region has the DNA TGTGCCAGCTCCTCCGGACAGGGTCGGGCTTTCTTT. Its protein product is CASSSGQGRAFF. The chain joins TRBV18 to TRBJ1-1; 8 positions match TRBD1. This CDR3 comprises 12 residues. V dropped 6 bases and J dropped 11; count of bases not matched to a gene: 8. From germline, CDR1 is KGHSH and CDR2 LQKENI.

The chain links TRBV19 to TRBJ2-1; D perhaps matches TRBD1 (6 bases). Germline V gene data show CDR1 as LNHDA and CDR2 as SQIVND (reference sequence). The V gene lost 5 bases and the J gene lost 10 bases, with 27 bases spanning the gap. The CDR3 runs 17 residues. CDR3 nucleotides: TGTGCCAGTAGTGCTAAAATCGACAGGATTCCATGGCGAGAGCAGTTCTTC. This translates into CASSAKIDRIPWREQFF. Full variable domain (remainder filled in from reference TRBV19 and TRBJ2-1): DGGITQSPKYLFRKEGQNVTLSCEQNLNHDAMYWYRQDPGQGLRLIYYSQIVNDFQKGDIAEGYSVSREKKESFPLTVTSAQKNPTAFYLCASSAKIDRIPWREQFFGPGTRLTVL.

J is TRBJ1-4 and V is TRBV7-9, with 9 bases lining up with TRBD1. This CDR3 comprises 15 residues. J was trimmed by 5 bases and V by 4 bases; bases with no gene match: 5. Germline CDR1 and CDR2: SEHNR and FQNEAQ (reference sequence). The CDR3 spells CASSYRQGDNEKLFF. CDR3 nucleotides: TGTGCCAGCAGCTATCGACAGGGGGACAATGAAAAACTGTTTTTT.

The chain recombines TRBV27 with TRBJ2-2; 11 positions match TRBD2. CDR3 size: 14 residues. V trimming: 6 bases; J trimming: 6 bases; junction bases outside the gene matches: 3. From germline, CDR1 is MNHEY and CDR2 SMNVEV (reference sequence). CDR3 sequence: CASRLAGDPGELFF. CDR3 sequence (DNA): TGTGCCAGCAGACTAGCGGGAGACCCCGGGGAGCTGTTTTTT.

The genes are TRBV10-3 and TRBJ1-5; D possibly corresponds to TRBD1 (5 bases). The CDR3 length is 15 residues. The V and J ends lost 2 bases and 7 bases respectively, with 15 bases between them. The germline V gene encodes CDR1 ENHRY and CDR2 SYGVKD. Here the CDR3 reads CAISEAVMGTQPQHF. In DNA, the CDR3 is TGTGCCATCAGTGAGGCAGTCATGGGGACCCAGCCCCAGCATTTT.

This clone was observed a few times. This rearrangement joins TRBV19 to TRBJ1-5; tentatively, D is TRBD1 (5 bases). Germline-derived CDR1 and CDR2 are LNHDA and SQIVND (reference sequence). Trimming removed 3 bases at V and 4 bases at J, with 13 bases between. This CDR3 is 15 amino acids long. DNA for the CDR3: TGTGCCAGTAGTATGAGGCAGGGTATGAATCAGCCCCAGCATTTT. Translated, it gives CASSMRQGMNQPQHF.

The chain uses TRBV5-6 and TRBJ2-3, with 9 bases aligning to TRBD1. With V trimmed by 3 bases and J by 2 bases, 7 bases remained unmatched. This CDR3 is built from 16 residues. Germline CDR1 reads SGHDT; CDR2 reads YYEEEE. The CDR3 region has the DNA TGTGCCAGCAGCTGGATTACAGGGGGCGACACAGATACGCAGTATTTT. The encoded protein is CASSWITGGDTDTQYF.

The gene calls are TRBV30 and TRBJ2-1; 9 bases match TRBD2. J lost 8 bases, V lost 1 base, and 3 bases had no gene match. Germline loops: CDR1 GTSNPN, CDR2 SVGIG (reference sequence). The CDR3 totals 13 residues. DNA of the CDR3: TGTGCCTGGAGTGGGACTAGCGTTGATGAGCAGTTCTTC. Translated: CAWSGTSVDEQFF.

This clone has only one observation. The J gene is TRBJ1-2, the V gene TRBV6-1; 10 bases fit TRBD1. The V gene end was trimmed by 5 bases and the J gene end by 2 bases; junction bases not matched to a gene: 2. The CDR3 is 14 amino acids. CDR1 and CDR2 (germline): MNHNS, SASEGT. The CDR3 bases are TGTGCCAGCAGTCGGACAGGGGGGAACTATGGCTACACCTTC. It specifies CASSRTGGNYGYTF.

The V gene is TRBV10-3, the J gene TRBJ2-7; 9 bases are a match to TRBD1. CDR1 and CDR2 (germline): ENHRY, SYGVKD. CDR3 length: 17 amino acids. V shed 4 bases, J shed 3 bases, and the junction held 13 bases outside the gene matches. DNA of the CDR3: TGTGCCATCAGTGCCTTTGGAGGGACAGGGAACCTCTACGAGCAGTACTTC. It codes for CAISAFGGTGNLYEQYF.